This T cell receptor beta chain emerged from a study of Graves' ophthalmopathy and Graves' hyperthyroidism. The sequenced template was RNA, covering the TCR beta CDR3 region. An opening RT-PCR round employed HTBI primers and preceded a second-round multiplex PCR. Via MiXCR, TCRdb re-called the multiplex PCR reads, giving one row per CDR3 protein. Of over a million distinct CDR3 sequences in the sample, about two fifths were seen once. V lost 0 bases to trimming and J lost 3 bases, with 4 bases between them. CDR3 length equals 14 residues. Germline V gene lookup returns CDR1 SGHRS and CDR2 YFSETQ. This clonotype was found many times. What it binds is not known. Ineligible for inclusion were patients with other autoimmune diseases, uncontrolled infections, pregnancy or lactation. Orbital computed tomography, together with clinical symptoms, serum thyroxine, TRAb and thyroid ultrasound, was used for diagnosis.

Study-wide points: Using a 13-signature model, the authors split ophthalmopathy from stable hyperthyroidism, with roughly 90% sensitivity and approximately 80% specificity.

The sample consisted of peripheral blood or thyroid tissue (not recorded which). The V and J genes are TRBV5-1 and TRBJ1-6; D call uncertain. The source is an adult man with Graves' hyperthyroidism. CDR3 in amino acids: CASSLDNYNSPLHF. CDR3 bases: TGCGCCAGCAGCTTGGACAACTATAATTCACCCCTCCACTTT.